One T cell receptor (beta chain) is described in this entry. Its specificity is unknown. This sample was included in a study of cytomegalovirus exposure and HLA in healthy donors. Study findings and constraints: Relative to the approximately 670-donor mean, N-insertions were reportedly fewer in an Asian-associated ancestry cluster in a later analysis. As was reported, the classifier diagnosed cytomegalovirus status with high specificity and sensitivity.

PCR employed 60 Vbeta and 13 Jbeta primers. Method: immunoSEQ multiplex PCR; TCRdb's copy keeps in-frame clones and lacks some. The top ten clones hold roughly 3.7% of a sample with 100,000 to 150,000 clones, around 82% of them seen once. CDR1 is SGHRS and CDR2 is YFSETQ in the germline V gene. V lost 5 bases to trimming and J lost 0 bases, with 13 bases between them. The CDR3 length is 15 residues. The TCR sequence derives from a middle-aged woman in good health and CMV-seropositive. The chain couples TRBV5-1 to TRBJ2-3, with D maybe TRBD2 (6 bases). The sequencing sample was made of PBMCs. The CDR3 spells CASRRNGGSTDTQYF. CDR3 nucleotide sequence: TGCGCCAGCAGACGAAACGGGGGAAGCACAGATACGCAGTATTTT.